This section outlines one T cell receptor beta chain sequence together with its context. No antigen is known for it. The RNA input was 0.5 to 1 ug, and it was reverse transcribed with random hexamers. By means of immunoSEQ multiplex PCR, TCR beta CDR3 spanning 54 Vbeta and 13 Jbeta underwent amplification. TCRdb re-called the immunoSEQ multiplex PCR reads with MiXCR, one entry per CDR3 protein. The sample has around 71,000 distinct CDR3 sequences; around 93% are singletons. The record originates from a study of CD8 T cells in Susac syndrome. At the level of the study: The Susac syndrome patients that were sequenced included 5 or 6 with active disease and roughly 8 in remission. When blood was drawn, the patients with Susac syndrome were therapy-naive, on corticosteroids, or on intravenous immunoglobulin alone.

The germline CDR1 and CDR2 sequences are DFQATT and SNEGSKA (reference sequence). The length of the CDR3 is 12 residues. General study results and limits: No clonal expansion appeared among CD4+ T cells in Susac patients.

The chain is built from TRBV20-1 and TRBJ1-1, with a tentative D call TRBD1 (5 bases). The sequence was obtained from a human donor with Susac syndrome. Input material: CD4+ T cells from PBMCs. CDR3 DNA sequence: TGCGGACTAAGACAGCTGAACACTGAAGCTTTCTTT. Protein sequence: CGLRQLNTEAFF.